The rows below give T cell receptor beta chains drawn from one sample of a study of OX40 agonist ivuxolimab in advanced cancers. Method: immunoSEQ multiplex PCR; TCRdb's copy keeps in-frame clones and lacks some. The table includes tens of thousands of clones, around 90% detected once. The sample consisted of CD4+ or CD8+ T cells sorted from blood, taken in a trial of the OX40 agonist ivuxolimab. The receptors were sampled from an adult with an advanced solid tumor such as melanoma, head and neck, liver or kidney cancer. Each CDR3 is given with its conserved first and last residue. Fields, in order: V gene, D gene, J gene, clone size, CDR3 DNA, CDR3 protein. The D gene is left open where the match is weak. Where a row states a size, it is once, few, many or the class of an expanded clone; other rows omit it.

v_gene: TRBV6-5; d_gene: -; j_gene: TRBJ1-4; abundance: few; CDR3nt: TGTGCCAGCAGTTGGTCTCGAGGGGCAACTAATGAAAAACTGTTTTTT; CDR3aa: CASSWSRGATNEKLFF
v_gene: TRBV5-1; d_gene: -; j_gene: TRBJ2-1; abundance: -; CDR3nt: TGCGCCAGCAGCTTGGTCCCAGGGCCAGTTGAGCAGTTCTTC; CDR3aa: CASSLVPGPVEQFF
v_gene: TRBV6-1; d_gene: -; j_gene: TRBJ2-3; abundance: -; CDR3nt: TGTGCCAGCCCTGATCGGGGTTTCACAGATACGCAGTATTTT; CDR3aa: CASPDRGFTDTQYF
v_gene: TRBV25-1; d_gene: TRBD2; j_gene: TRBJ2-5; abundance: -; CDR3nt: TGTGCCAGCAGTGTCGGGACTACCCGAATCCTCCAAGAGACCCAGTACTTC; CDR3aa: CASSVGTTRILQETQYF
v_gene: TRBV7-2; d_gene: -; j_gene: TRBJ1-5; abundance: -; CDR3nt: TGTGCCAGCAGCTTACAGGGTGGAAAGAAGCCCCAGCATTTT; CDR3aa: CASSLQGGKKPQHF
v_gene: TRBV10-3; d_gene: -; j_gene: TRBJ2-4; abundance: -; CDR3nt: TGTGCCATCAGTGAGGGAATCCCAGGAAACATTCAGTACTTC; CDR3aa: CAISEGIPGNIQYF
v_gene: TRBV7-8; d_gene: -; j_gene: TRBJ2-2; abundance: -; CDR3nt: TGTGCCAGCAGCCCCTCTAGGGCCCCGGGGACCGGGGAGCTGTTTTTT; CDR3aa: CASSPSRAPGTGELFF
v_gene: TRBV2; d_gene: -; j_gene: TRBJ2-7; abundance: -; CDR3nt: TGTGCCAGCAGTCTGCAGGGGAGCTCCCACGAGCAGTACTTC; CDR3aa: CASSLQGSSHEQYF
v_gene: TRBV6-6; d_gene: -; j_gene: TRBJ1-1; abundance: -; CDR3nt: TGTGCCAGCAGTAGGGCCTTGAACACTGAAGCTTTCTTT; CDR3aa: CASSRALNTEAFF
v_gene: TRBV4-1; d_gene: -; j_gene: TRBJ2-3; abundance: -; CDR3nt: TGCGCCAGCAGCCAAGACCGGCAGGGGAGGGTAGATACGCAGTATTTT; CDR3aa: CASSQDRQGRVDTQYF
v_gene: TRBV28; d_gene: -; j_gene: TRBJ2-1; abundance: -; CDR3nt: TGTGCCAGCAGTTTACCCCGTAATGAGCAGTTCTTC; CDR3aa: CASSLPRNEQFF
v_gene: TRBV5-1; d_gene: TRBD1; j_gene: TRBJ1-5; abundance: -; CDR3nt: TGCGCCAGCAGCTCCGGGACAGGCAATCAGCCCCAGCATTTT; CDR3aa: CASSSGTGNQPQHF
v_gene: TRBV5-1; d_gene: -; j_gene: TRBJ2-1; abundance: -; CDR3nt: TGCGCCAGCAGCTTGGCGCCGAGCAATGAGCAGTTCTTC; CDR3aa: CASSLAPSNEQFF
v_gene: TRBV27; d_gene: -; j_gene: TRBJ2-7; abundance: -; CDR3nt: TGTGCCAGCAGGGCACGGAGCGGTTACGAGCAGTACTTC; CDR3aa: CASRARSGYEQYF
v_gene: TRBV7-7; d_gene: TRBD1; j_gene: TRBJ2-5; abundance: -; CDR3nt: TGTGCTAGCAGCTTAGGGGGACAGGGCGGTAGAGAGACCCAGTACTTC; CDR3aa: CASSLGGQGGRETQYF
v_gene: TRBV2; d_gene: -; j_gene: TRBJ2-5; abundance: -; CDR3nt: TGTGCCAGCACCGTAGAAGGGGGTCCCCAAGAGACCCAGTACTTC; CDR3aa: CASTVEGGPQETQYF
v_gene: TRBV25-1; d_gene: -; j_gene: TRBJ1-2; abundance: -; CDR3nt: TGTGCCAGCAGTGGACAGTCCTACTATGGCTACACCTTC; CDR3aa: CASSGQSYYGYTF
v_gene: TRBV19; d_gene: -; j_gene: TRBJ1-5; abundance: -; CDR3nt: TGTGCCAGTAGTTCCCCGGACCGAGACAATCAGCCCCAGCATTTT; CDR3aa: CASSSPDRDNQPQHF
v_gene: TRBV28; d_gene: TRBD1; j_gene: TRBJ1-2; abundance: -; CDR3nt: TGTGCCAGCAGTTATGGGGACAGAGTCTATGGCTACACCTTC; CDR3aa: CASSYGDRVYGYTF
v_gene: TRBV4-2; d_gene: -; j_gene: TRBJ2-5; abundance: -; CDR3nt: TGTGCCAGCAGCCAAGACCGGTCGGGGGCCAGAGAGACCCAGTACTTC; CDR3aa: CASSQDRSGARETQYF
v_gene: TRBV19; d_gene: TRBD2; j_gene: TRBJ2-1; abundance: -; CDR3nt: TGTGCCAGTAGTACCCCCCCGGGACTAGCGGGAGGCCCGGCGAAGTTCTTC; CDR3aa: CASSTPPGLAGGPAKFF
v_gene: TRBV11-2; d_gene: -; j_gene: TRBJ2-1; abundance: -; CDR3nt: TGTGCCAGCAGCTTAGAGCCCGGCTCCTACAATGAGCAGTTCTTC; CDR3aa: CASSLEPGSYNEQFF
v_gene: TRBV6-1; d_gene: TRBD1; j_gene: TRBJ2-7; abundance: -; CDR3nt: TGTGCCAGCAGTTACGGGACAGGGATATACTTC; CDR3aa: CASSYGTGIYF
v_gene: TRBV28; d_gene: TRBD2; j_gene: TRBJ2-7; abundance: -; CDR3nt: TGTGCCAGCAGTTTATTAAGCGGGACCCTCATCGGCGGCGGGACCTCCTACGAGCAGTACTTC; CDR3aa: CASSLLSGTLIGGGTSYEQYF
v_gene: TRBV7-2; d_gene: -; j_gene: TRBJ2-1; abundance: -; CDR3nt: TGTGCCAGCAGCTTAGGTGCCGGGGTTGGGAGTGAGCAGTTCTTC; CDR3aa: CASSLGAGVGSEQFF
v_gene: TRBV28; d_gene: -; j_gene: TRBJ1-2; abundance: -; CDR3nt: TGTGCCAGCAGTATCCTCTATCTTGGGGGCTATGGCTACACCTTC; CDR3aa: CASSILYLGGYGYTF
v_gene: TRBV18; d_gene: -; j_gene: TRBJ1-3; abundance: -; CDR3nt: TGTGCCAGCTCACCACCCCCCTTGGGGGAGAGTGGAAACACCATATATTTT; CDR3aa: CASSPPPLGESGNTIYF
v_gene: TRBV10-3; d_gene: TRBD1; j_gene: TRBJ1-2; abundance: -; CDR3nt: TGTGCCATCAGTGAGCGGGACAGGCCAAGCAACTATGGCTACACCTTC; CDR3aa: CAISERDRPSNYGYTF
v_gene: TRBV19; d_gene: -; j_gene: TRBJ2-5; abundance: -; CDR3nt: TGTGCCAGTAGTACTGGGGGGCAAGAGACCCAGTACTTC; CDR3aa: CASSTGGQETQYF
v_gene: TRBV25-1; d_gene: -; j_gene: TRBJ1-1; abundance: -; CDR3nt: TGTGCCAGCAGTGCGGGACTGAACACTGAAGCTTTCTTT; CDR3aa: CASSAGLNTEAFF
v_gene: TRBV29-1; d_gene: -; j_gene: TRBJ1-1; abundance: once; CDR3nt: TGCAGCGCCGAAACAGGGATTGAAGCTTTCTTT; CDR3aa: CSAETGIEAFF
v_gene: TRBV5-4; d_gene: TRBD1; j_gene: TRBJ2-5; abundance: -; CDR3nt: TGTGCCAGCAGCTTGGTAGACAGGGCAAGAGAGACCCAGTACTTC; CDR3aa: CASSLVDRARETQYF
v_gene: TRBV6-4; d_gene: -; j_gene: TRBJ1-4; abundance: -; CDR3nt: TGTGCCAGCAGAGAGACCGCCTTCGACGAAAAACTGTTTTTT; CDR3aa: CASRETAFDEKLFF
v_gene: TRBV10-1; d_gene: TRBD1; j_gene: TRBJ2-5; abundance: once; CDR3nt: TGCGCCAGCAGTGGGGACAGCCAAGAGACCCAGTACTTC; CDR3aa: CASSGDSQETQYF
v_gene: TRBV7-9; d_gene: -; j_gene: TRBJ1-2; abundance: -; CDR3nt: TGTGCCAGCAGCCCGACAGGTCCACAGGGTGGCTACACCTTC; CDR3aa: CASSPTGPQGGYTF
v_gene: TRBV4-1; d_gene: -; j_gene: TRBJ2-7; abundance: -; CDR3nt: TGCGCCAGCAGCCAAGTAGGTGACAGCCCCTACGAGCAGTACTTC; CDR3aa: CASSQVGDSPYEQYF
v_gene: TRBV6-1; d_gene: TRBD1; j_gene: TRBJ2-1; abundance: -; CDR3nt: TGTGCCAGCTCGTCGCAGGGGGCTTACAATGAGCAGTTCTTC; CDR3aa: CASSSQGAYNEQFF
v_gene: TRBV5-1; d_gene: TRBD2; j_gene: TRBJ2-2; abundance: -; CDR3nt: TGCGCCAGCACCGTAGGACTAGCGGGAGGTGTCGCCGGGGAGCTGTTTTTT; CDR3aa: CASTVGLAGGVAGELFF
v_gene: TRBV18; d_gene: TRBD1; j_gene: TRBJ2-1; abundance: -; CDR3nt: TGTGCCAGCTCACCCCCTGACAGGGGAGGAGAGCAGTTCTTC; CDR3aa: CASSPPDRGGEQFF
v_gene: TRBV6-5; d_gene: -; j_gene: TRBJ1-1; abundance: -; CDR3nt: TGTGCCAGCAGTTACCCGGGGGGGAGGGAAAGGACTGAAGCTTTCTTT; CDR3aa: CASSYPGGRERTEAFF
v_gene: TRBV19; d_gene: -; j_gene: TRBJ2-7; abundance: -; CDR3nt: TGTGCCAGTACCACCTCCTGGACATCCTACGAGCAGTACTTC; CDR3aa: CASTTSWTSYEQYF
v_gene: TRBV2; d_gene: TRBD2; j_gene: TRBJ2-1; abundance: -; CDR3nt: TGTGCCAGCAGCCTAAGGGCGGGGGGATCCAATGAGCAGTTCTTC; CDR3aa: CASSLRAGGSNEQFF
v_gene: TRBV6-5; d_gene: TRBD1; j_gene: TRBJ1-6; abundance: -; CDR3nt: TGTGCCAGCAGTTCACGACAGGGGGTAAATTCACCCCTCCACTTT; CDR3aa: CASSSRQGVNSPLHF
v_gene: TRBV10-3; d_gene: TRBD1; j_gene: TRBJ2-1; abundance: once; CDR3nt: TGTGCCATCAGTGGGGCGGACAGGGACTACAATGAGCAGTTCTTC; CDR3aa: CAISGADRDYNEQFF
v_gene: TRBV10-2; d_gene: -; j_gene: TRBJ2-1; abundance: -; CDR3nt: TGCGCCAGCAGCCGAGCGGGTGAGCAGTTCTTC; CDR3aa: CASSRAGEQFF
v_gene: TRBV9; d_gene: TRBD1; j_gene: TRBJ2-7; abundance: -; CDR3nt: TGTGCCAGCAGCGAGGGGACAGTGATTGGGGAGCAGTACTTC; CDR3aa: CASSEGTVIGEQYF
v_gene: TRBV7-6; d_gene: TRBD1; j_gene: TRBJ2-2; abundance: -; CDR3nt: TGTGCCAGCAGCCCTCTGGACAGGTCGAACACCGGGGAGCTGTTTTTT; CDR3aa: CASSPLDRSNTGELFF
v_gene: TRBV11-2; d_gene: -; j_gene: TRBJ1-2; abundance: once; CDR3nt: TGTGCCAGCAGCTTAGATGAAAACCTTGGCTACACCTTC; CDR3aa: CASSLDENLGYTF
v_gene: TRBV6-5; d_gene: TRBD1; j_gene: TRBJ1-5; abundance: -; CDR3nt: TGTGCCAGCATCCCGACAGGGGGCAATCAGCCCCAGCATTTT; CDR3aa: CASIPTGGNQPQHF
v_gene: TRBV5-1; d_gene: TRBD1; j_gene: TRBJ2-7; abundance: -; CDR3nt: TGCGCCAGCAGCTTGGACAGGGGGACCCACGAGCAGTACTTC; CDR3aa: CASSLDRGTHEQYF
v_gene: TRBV2; d_gene: TRBD1; j_gene: TRBJ2-2; abundance: -; CDR3nt: TGTGCCAGCAGTGGATCGGGGACAGTAATAGCCGGGGAGCTGTTTTTT; CDR3aa: CASSGSGTVIAGELFF
v_gene: TRBV11-3; d_gene: -; j_gene: TRBJ2-7; abundance: -; CDR3nt: TGTGCCAGCAGCTTAGGGGCAGGGGACGAGCAGTACTTC; CDR3aa: CASSLGAGDEQYF
v_gene: TRBV7-2; d_gene: TRBD2; j_gene: TRBJ2-6; abundance: -; CDR3nt: TGTGCCAGCACCCGGACTAGCGGGGGCTCTGGGGCCAACGTCCTGACTTTC; CDR3aa: CASTRTSGGSGANVLTF
v_gene: TRBV5-8; d_gene: -; j_gene: TRBJ1-3; abundance: -; CDR3nt: TGTGCCAGCAGCTCGGGACTGGTGCTATCTGGAAACACCATATATTTT; CDR3aa: CASSSGLVLSGNTIYF